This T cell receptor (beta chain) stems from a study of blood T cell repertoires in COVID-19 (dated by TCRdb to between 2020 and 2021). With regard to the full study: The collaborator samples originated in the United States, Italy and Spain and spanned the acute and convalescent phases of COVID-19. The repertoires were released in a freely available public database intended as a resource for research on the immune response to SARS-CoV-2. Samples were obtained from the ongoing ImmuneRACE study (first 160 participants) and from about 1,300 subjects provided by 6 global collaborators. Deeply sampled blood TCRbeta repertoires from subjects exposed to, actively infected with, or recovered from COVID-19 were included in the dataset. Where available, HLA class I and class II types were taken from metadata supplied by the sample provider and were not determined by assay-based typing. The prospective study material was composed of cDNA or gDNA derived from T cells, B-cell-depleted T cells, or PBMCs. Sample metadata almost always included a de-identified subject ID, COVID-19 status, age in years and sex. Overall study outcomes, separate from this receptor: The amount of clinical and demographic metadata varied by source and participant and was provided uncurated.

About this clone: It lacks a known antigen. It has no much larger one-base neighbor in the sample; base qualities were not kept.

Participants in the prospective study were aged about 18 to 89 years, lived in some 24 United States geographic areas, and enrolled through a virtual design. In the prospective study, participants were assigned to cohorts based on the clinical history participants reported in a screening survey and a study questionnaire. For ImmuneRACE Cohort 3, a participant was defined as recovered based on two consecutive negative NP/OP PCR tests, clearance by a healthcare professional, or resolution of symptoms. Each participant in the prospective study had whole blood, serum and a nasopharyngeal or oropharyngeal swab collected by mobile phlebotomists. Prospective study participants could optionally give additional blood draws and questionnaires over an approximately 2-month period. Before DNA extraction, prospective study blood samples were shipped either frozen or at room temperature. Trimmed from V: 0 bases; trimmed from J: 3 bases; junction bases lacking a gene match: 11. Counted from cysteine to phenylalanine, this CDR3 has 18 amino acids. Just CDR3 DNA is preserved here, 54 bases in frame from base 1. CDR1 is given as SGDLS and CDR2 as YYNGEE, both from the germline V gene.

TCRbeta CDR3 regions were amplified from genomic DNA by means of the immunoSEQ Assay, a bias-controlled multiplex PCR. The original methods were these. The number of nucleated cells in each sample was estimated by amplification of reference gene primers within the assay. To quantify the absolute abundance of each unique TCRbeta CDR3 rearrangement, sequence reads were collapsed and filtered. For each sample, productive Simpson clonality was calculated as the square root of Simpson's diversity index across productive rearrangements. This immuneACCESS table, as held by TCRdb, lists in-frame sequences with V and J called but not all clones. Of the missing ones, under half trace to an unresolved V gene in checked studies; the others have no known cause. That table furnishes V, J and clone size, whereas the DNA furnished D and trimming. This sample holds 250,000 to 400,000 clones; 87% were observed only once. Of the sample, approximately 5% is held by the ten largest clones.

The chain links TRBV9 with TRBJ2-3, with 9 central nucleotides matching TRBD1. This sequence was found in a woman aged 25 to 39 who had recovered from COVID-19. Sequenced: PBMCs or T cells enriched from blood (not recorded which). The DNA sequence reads TGTGCCAGCAGCGTAGACCCCAGGGGACAGGGCGGGACAGATACGCAGTATTTT. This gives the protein CASSVDPRGQGGTDTQYF.